These T cell receptor beta chains were read from a single sample in a study of T cell responses to AZD1222 COVID-19 vaccine. This table comes from immunoSEQ multiplex PCR, and its TCRdb copy is limited to in-frame clones, with some not included. There are about 120,000 clones in the sample; about nine tenths occur only once, and 2% to 2.5% lies in the top ten. This sample comprised peripheral blood, obtained 28 days after the second AZD1222 dose. These receptor sequences come from an adult who received the AZD1222 COVID-19 vaccine. CDR3s include the opening cysteine and the closing phenylalanine or tryptophan. A D gene is named only where the DNA matches it firmly. The size of a clone is reported for some rows only, either as once, few or many, or as a class for expanded clones.

d_gene: .; j_gene: TRBJ1-4; len: 12; v_gene: TRBV9; abundance: .; CDR3nt: TGTGCCAGCAGCGCCGGGGGTGAAAAACTGTTTTTT; CDR3aa: CASSAGGEKLFF
d_gene: .; j_gene: TRBJ2-1; len: 13; v_gene: TRBV6-5; abundance: .; CDR3nt: TGTGCCAGCAGTCCGGGGCGGTGGAATGAGCAGTTCTTC; CDR3aa: CASSPGRWNEQFF
d_gene: TRBD1; j_gene: TRBJ2-7; len: 13; v_gene: TRBV3-1/TRBV3-2; abundance: .; CDR3nt: TGTGCCAGCAGCCAACAACAGGGGGCTGAGCAGTACTTC; CDR3aa: CASSQQQGAEQYF
d_gene: TRBD1; j_gene: TRBJ2-7; len: 12; v_gene: TRBV5-5; abundance: .; CDR3nt: TGTGCCAGCCAGGGGGCCACCTACGAGCAGTACTTC; CDR3aa: CASQGATYEQYF
d_gene: .; j_gene: TRBJ2-1; len: 15; v_gene: TRBV11-2; abundance: once; CDR3nt: TGTGCCAGCAGCTTAGATGGGAACAGTTACAATGAGCAGTTCTTC; CDR3aa: CASSLDGNSYNEQFF
d_gene: .; j_gene: TRBJ1-4; len: 14; v_gene: TRBV2; abundance: .; CDR3nt: TGTGCCAGCAGTGAATTCGGGCCGGGGGAAAAACTGTTTTTT; CDR3aa: CASSEFGPGEKLFF
d_gene: .; j_gene: TRBJ2-1; len: 15; v_gene: TRBV18; abundance: .; CDR3nt: TGTGCCAGCTCACCAGTTGGAAGCTCCTACAATGAGCAGTTCTTC; CDR3aa: CASSPVGSSYNEQFF
d_gene: .; j_gene: TRBJ2-1; len: 14; v_gene: TRBV7-8; abundance: .; CDR3nt: TGTGCCAGCAGCCGGGGACCTTCCTACAATGAGCAGTTCTTC; CDR3aa: CASSRGPSYNEQFF
d_gene: .; j_gene: TRBJ1-2; len: 13; v_gene: TRBV28; abundance: once; CDR3nt: TGTGCCAGCAGTTTAGGGGGCGGCTATGGCTACACCTTC; CDR3aa: CASSLGGGYGYTF
d_gene: .; j_gene: TRBJ2-1; len: 15; v_gene: TRBV7-6; abundance: .; CDR3nt: TGTGCCAGCAGCCACGGGACACTCGGACGTAATGAGCAGTTCTTC; CDR3aa: CASSHGTLGRNEQFF
d_gene: .; j_gene: TRBJ2-4; len: 18; v_gene: TRBV4-2; abundance: .; CDR3nt: TGTGCCAGCAGCCAAGATGGGTTTCAGGGGCCGGTTGGAAACATTCAGTACTTC; CDR3aa: CASSQDGFQGPVGNIQYF
d_gene: .; j_gene: TRBJ2-1; len: 14; v_gene: TRBV2; abundance: .; CDR3nt: TGTGCCAGCAATGACGGGGGGCCATACAATGAGCAGTTCTTC; CDR3aa: CASNDGGPYNEQFF
d_gene: TRBD2; j_gene: TRBJ2-7; len: 15; v_gene: TRBV7-3; abundance: .; CDR3nt: TGTGCCAGCAGCGCCTACCCGGGACTATCCTACGAGCAGTACTTC; CDR3aa: CASSAYPGLSYEQYF
d_gene: .; j_gene: TRBJ1-4; len: 14; v_gene: TRBV7-2; abundance: once; CDR3nt: TGTGCCAGCAGCTTAGCGACTTCGAGGGGAGAACTGTTTTTT; CDR3aa: CASSLATSRGELFF
d_gene: TRBD2; j_gene: TRBJ2-1; len: 17; v_gene: TRBV7-8; abundance: .; CDR3nt: TGTGCCAGCAGCCCCGGACTAGCGGGAACTACGAGAAATGAGCAGTTCTTC; CDR3aa: CASSPGLAGTTRNEQFF
d_gene: TRBD1; j_gene: TRBJ1-2; len: 15; v_gene: TRBV6-5; abundance: .; CDR3nt: TGTGCCAGCGGGACAGGCGATTCTAACTATGGAGGCTACACCTTC; CDR3aa: CASGTGDSNYGGYTF
d_gene: TRBD1; j_gene: TRBJ2-7; len: 20; v_gene: TRBV2; abundance: .; CDR3nt: TGTGCCAGCAGTTCACCCACCGGGACAGGGGGCCAAATCGAGCGGTACGAGCAGTACTTC; CDR3aa: CASSSPTGTGGQIERYEQYF
d_gene: TRBD1; j_gene: TRBJ2-7; len: 14; v_gene: TRBV27; abundance: .; CDR3nt: TGTGCCAGCAGCCCGGACAGGGTTTCCTACGAGCAGTACTTC; CDR3aa: CASSPDRVSYEQYF
d_gene: .; j_gene: TRBJ1-4; len: 15; v_gene: TRBV18; abundance: .; CDR3nt: TGTGCCAGCTCACCGGGTCCCGCCTCGGGTGAAAAACTGTTTTTT; CDR3aa: CASSPGPASGEKLFF
d_gene: .; j_gene: TRBJ1-6; len: 13; v_gene: TRBV30; abundance: .; CDR3nt: TGTGCCTGGAGTACAGGGACGGGGTCACCCCTCCACTTT; CDR3aa: CAWSTGTGSPLHF
d_gene: .; j_gene: TRBJ2-7; len: 15; v_gene: TRBV15; abundance: .; CDR3nt: TGTGCCACCAGCTCGGGGACATCAGACTCCTACGAGCAGTACTTC; CDR3aa: CATSSGTSDSYEQYF
d_gene: TRBD1; j_gene: TRBJ2-2; len: 15; v_gene: TRBV5-1; abundance: .; CDR3nt: TGCGCCAGCAGCACAGGGACAGGGGGCACCGGGGAGCTGTTTTTT; CDR3aa: CASSTGTGGTGELFF
d_gene: .; j_gene: TRBJ2-1; len: 15; v_gene: TRBV5-1; abundance: .; CDR3nt: TGCGCCAGCAGCGGACTCCCGGACACCTACAATGAGCAGTTCTTC; CDR3aa: CASSGLPDTYNEQFF
d_gene: .; j_gene: TRBJ1-3; len: 13; v_gene: TRBV28; abundance: few; CDR3nt: TGTGCCCATGGGAAGGGGGGAAGAAACACCATATATTTT; CDR3aa: CAHGKGGRNTIYF